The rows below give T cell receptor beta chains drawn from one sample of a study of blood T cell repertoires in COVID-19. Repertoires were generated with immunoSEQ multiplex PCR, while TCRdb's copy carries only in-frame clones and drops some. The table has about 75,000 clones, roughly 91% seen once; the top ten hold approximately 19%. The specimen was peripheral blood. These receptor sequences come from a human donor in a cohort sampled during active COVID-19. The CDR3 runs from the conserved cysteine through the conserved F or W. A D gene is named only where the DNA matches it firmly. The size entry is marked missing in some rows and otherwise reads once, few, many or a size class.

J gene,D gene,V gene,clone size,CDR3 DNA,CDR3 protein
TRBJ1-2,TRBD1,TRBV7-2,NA,TGTGCCAGCAGCTTTCCGGGACAGAGGGGTAATGGCTACACCTTC,CASSFPGQRGNGYTF
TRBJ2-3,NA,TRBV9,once,TGTGCCAGCAGCGTAGGAGAGATCACAGATACGCAGTATTTT,CASSVGEITDTQYF
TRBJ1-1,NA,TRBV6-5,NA,TGTGCCAGCAGTTACGGGTGGGCCGCCACTGAAGCTTTCTTT,CASSYGWAATEAFF
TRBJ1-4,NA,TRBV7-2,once,TGTGCCAGCAGCTTAGATCCAGGGTTAGATGAAAAACTGTTTTTT,CASSLDPGLDEKLFF
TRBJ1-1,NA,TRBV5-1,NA,TGCGCCAGCAGCTTGGACCAGGGTAATACTGAAGCTTTCTTT,CASSLDQGNTEAFF
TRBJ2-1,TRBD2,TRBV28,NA,TGTGCCAGCAGTGCCTGGACTAGCGGATACAATGAGCAGTTCTTC,CASSAWTSGYNEQFF
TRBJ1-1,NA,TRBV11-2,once,TGTGCCAGCAGCCCGAATCGGATTCAGGGGAGACGGAACACTGAAGCTTTCTTT,CASSPNRIQGRRNTEAFF
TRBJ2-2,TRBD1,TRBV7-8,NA,TGTGCCAGCAGCAAGCCCGGACAGGGCAACGCCGGGGAGCTGTTTTTT,CASSKPGQGNAGELFF
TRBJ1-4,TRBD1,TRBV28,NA,TGTGCCACCACAGGACAGGTTACTATGCGACTGTTTTTT,CATTGQVTMRLFF
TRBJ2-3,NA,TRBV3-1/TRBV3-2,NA,TGTGCCAGCAGCCCGGGATCGGCGAGCACAGATACGCAGTATTTT,CASSPGSASTDTQYF
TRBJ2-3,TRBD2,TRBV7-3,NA,TGTGCCAGCAGCCCCCGAGGACTAGCGGGAGAGGATACGCAGTATTTT,CASSPRGLAGEDTQYF
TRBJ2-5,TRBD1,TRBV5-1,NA,TGCGCCAGCAGCTTAAGGACAGGTACTCAAGAGACCCAGTACTTC,CASSLRTGTQETQYF
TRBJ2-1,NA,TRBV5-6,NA,TGTGCCAGCAGCGAGTCCATTTTTCTACGCAATGAGCAGTTCTTC,CASSESIFLRNEQFF
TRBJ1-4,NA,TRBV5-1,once,TGCGCCAGCAGCGAAAGCTGGACACCAACTAATGAAAAACTGTTTTTT,CASSESWTPTNEKLFF
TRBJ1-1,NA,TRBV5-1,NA,TGCGCCAGCAGCCAACAGGGTACTGAAGCTTTCTTT,CASSQQGTEAFF
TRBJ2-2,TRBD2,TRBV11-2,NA,TGTGCCAGCAGCTCCGGACTAGCGGGAGGGCTAGGCACCGGGGAGCTGTTTTTT,CASSSGLAGGLGTGELFF
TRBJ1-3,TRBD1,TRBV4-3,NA,TGCGCCAGCAGCCAAGCCTTAGGGGGCGGTGGAAACACCATATATTTT,CASSQALGGGGNTIYF
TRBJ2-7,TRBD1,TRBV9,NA,TGTGCCAGCAGCGTAGGGGGACAGCCTTCCTCCTACGAGCAGTACTTC,CASSVGGQPSSYEQYF
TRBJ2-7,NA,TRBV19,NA,TGTGCCAGTAGTATTACCAACAGGGATTTCTACGAGCAGTACTTC,CASSITNRDFYEQYF
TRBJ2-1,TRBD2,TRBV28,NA,TGTGCCAGCAGCACCCTACTAGCGGGAGTTCTTAATGAGCAGTTCTTC,CASSTLLAGVLNEQFF
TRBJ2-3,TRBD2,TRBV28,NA,TGTGCCAGCAGTCTGGGACTAGCGGGCTCCACAGATACGCAGTATTTT,CASSLGLAGSTDTQYF
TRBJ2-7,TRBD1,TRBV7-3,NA,TGTGCCAGCAGCTCCCGGACAGGGATGTCCTACGAGCAGTACTTC,CASSSRTGMSYEQYF